One and the same sample provided the 22 T cell receptor beta chains below, sequenced in a study of cytomegalovirus exposure and HLA in healthy donors. PCR employed 60 Vbeta and 13 Jbeta primers. Measured with immunoSEQ multiplex PCR; TCRdb has only the in-frame clones, and not every one. The data contain under 120,000 clones, more than 60% of them seen just once; the ten biggest clones take up approximately 5.3%. The source material was PBMCs. The receptors originated from a female donor in good health and CMV-seropositive.

The V call is TRBV5-1, the J call TRBJ2-1; TRBD1 agrees at 10 bases. In germline, CDR1 is SGHRS, CDR2 YFSETQ. Trimming took 6 bases from V and 5 from J; bases not matched to a gene: 5. The CDR3 spans 14 residues. CDR3 loop: CASTRGQGDNEQFF. The CDR3 DNA sequence: TGCGCCAGCACACGCGGACAGGGGGACAATGAGCAGTTCTTC.

The chain is built from TRBV7-2 and TRBJ2-1; the match to TRBD2 covers 7 bases. The germline V gene has CDR1 SGHTA and CDR2 FQGNSA. V shed 5 bases, J shed 8 bases, and the junction held 9 bases outside the gene matches. This CDR3 is built from 14 residues. The CDR3 sequence is CASSPRLARDEQFF. DNA of the CDR3: TGTGCCAGCAGCCCTCGACTAGCACGGGATGAGCAGTTCTTC.

The chain carries TRBV5-1 and TRBJ1-1; D may be TRBD1 (6 bases). Germline values: CDR1 SGHRS, CDR2 YFSETQ. V gave up 7 bases and J gave up 2 bases, with 12 bases separating them. The CDR3 is 13 amino acids. CDR3 nucleotides: TGCGCCAGCGCCCCGACAGGTAACACTGAAGCTTTCTTT. Protein: CASAPTGNTEAFF.

The rearrangement joins TRBV4-3 to TRBJ2-3; no firm D call. V was clipped by 1 base and J by 4 bases, with 6 bases between them. The length of the CDR3 is 13 residues. The germline V gene encodes CDR1 LGHNA and CDR2 YSLEER. As DNA, the CDR3 is TGCGCCAGCAGCCAAGCCTATTCAGATACGCAGTATTTT. Translating it yields CASSQAYSDTQYF.

This clone was observed a single time. V and J are TRBV9 and TRBJ1-6, with D possibly TRBD1 on 6 matching bases. Trimming removed 4 bases from V and 6 bases from J, with 11 bases in between. This CDR3 is 14 amino acids long. Germline V lookup: CDR1 SGDLS, CDR2 YYNGEE. The CDR3 DNA follows: TGTGCCAGCAGCTCCGGACAGATTAATTCACCCCTCCACTTT. Its protein is CASSSGQINSPLHF.

This clone has more than one count but fewer than ten. This sequence joins TRBV2 and TRBJ1-6, with TRBD1 identical over 9 bases. CDR3 length: 15 residues. Germline V gives CDR1 SNHLY, CDR2 FYNNEI. The ends lost 3 bases at V and 9 bases at J; junction bases unmatched: 6. The DNA for the CDR3 is TGTGCCAGCAGTGAGTCCGGGACAGGGAGTTCACCCCTCCACTTT. Protein: CASSESGTGSSPLHF.

The chain joins TRBV5-8 to TRBJ2-6; D might be TRBD1 (5 bases). Looked up from germline, CDR1 is SGHTS and CDR2 is YDEGEE. There are 15 residues in the CDR3. V was pared by 6 bases and J by 1 base, with 11 bases between. The CDR3 protein is CASNPGFSGANVLTF. CDR3 in DNA: TGTGCCAGCAACCCAGGGTTTTCTGGGGCCAACGTCCTGACTTTC. Full variable domain (outside the CDR3, taken from reference TRBV5-8 and TRBJ2-6): EAGVTQSPTHLIKTRGQQATLRCSPISGHTSVYWYQQALGLGLQFLLWYDEGEERNRGNFPPRFSGRQFPNYSSELNVNALELEDSALYLCASNPGFSGANVLTFGAGSRLTVL.

The rearrangement uses TRBV18 and TRBJ1-5, with TRBD1 matching over 7 bases. This CDR3 has 15 amino acids. The junction had 11 bases not matched to a gene; V was cut back by 4 bases and J by 8 bases. Germline-derived CDR1 and CDR2 are KGHSH and LQKENI. The CDR3 here is CASSRDSGGLKPQHF. In nucleotides, the CDR3 is TGTGCCAGCTCACGGGACAGCGGGGGCTTGAAGCCCCAGCATTTT.

About this clone itself: Other DNA sequences in this sample translate to the same CDR3. The J gene is TRBJ2-7, the V gene TRBV11-2, with D unclear. The V end was cut by 3 bases, the J end by 4 bases, with 4 bases between. CDR1 SGHAT and CDR2 FQNNGV come from the germline V gene. The CDR3 contains 11 residues. CDR3 coding DNA: TGTGCCAGCAGCTTCCATTACGAGCAGTACTTC. Encoded protein: CASSFHYEQYF. The full variable domain, rest sourced from reference TRBV11-2 and TRBJ2-7, is EAGVAQSPRYKIIEKRQSVAFWCNPISGHATLYWYQQILGQGPKLLIQFQNNGVVDDSQLPKDRFSAERLKGVDSTLKIQPAKLEDSAVYLCASSFHYEQYFGPGTRLTVT.

The gene calls are TRBV7-2 and TRBJ1-2; D gene uncertain. Trimming shortened V by 3 bases and J by 8 bases, and 13 bases separated the two germline ends. Germline V gene sequence: CDR1 SGHTA, CDR2 FQGNSA. This CDR3 is built from 13 residues. CDR3 residues: CASSFVTGGGYTF. In DNA form, the CDR3 reads TGTGCCAGCAGCTTCGTGACCGGAGGAGGCTACACCTTC.

A few counts support this clone. The V and J genes are TRBV6-1 and TRBJ2-4, with a tentative D call TRBD2 (5 bases). Germline V gene data show CDR1 as MNHNS and CDR2 as SASEGT. Trimming pared 8 bases from V and 0 bases from J, leaving 17 bases between. This CDR3 contains 16 residues. This chain's CDR3 is CASRAIAGLAKNIQYF. In DNA, the CDR3 is TGTGCCAGCCGTGCGATCGCGGGTCTAGCCAAAAACATTCAGTACTTC.

As to this clone: At one end, the junction sequence differs from germline, possibly due to a read error. The rearrangement uses TRBV7-7 and TRBJ2-7; TRBD1 aligns across 9 bases. CDR3 length equals 14 residues. Germline CDR1 SSHAT, CDR2 FNYEAQ (reference sequence). CDR3 sequence: CASSSGQGAHEQYF. The CDR3 DNA follows: TGTGCTAGCAGCTCGGGACAGGGAGCCCACGAGCAGTACTTC.

This sequence joins TRBV13 and TRBJ2-5, with TRBD1 matching 9 bases. Germline V gene lookup returns CDR1 PRHDT and CDR2 FYEKMQ (reference sequence). The CDR3 runs 13 residues. V shed 5 bases and J 4 bases; nucleotides not matched to a gene: 2. CDR3 in DNA: TGTGCCAGCAGCCTGACAGGGGGAGAGACCCAGTACTTC. Its protein product is CASSLTGGETQYF.

The V gene is TRBV19, the J gene TRBJ2-7; D perhaps matches TRBD1 (5 bases). The CDR3 has 13 residues. Germline assignment: CDR1 LNHDA and CDR2 SQIVND (reference sequence). V gave up 2 bases and J gave up 2 bases, with 7 bases separating them. CDR3 DNA: TGTGCCAGTAGTATAACAGGAGCCTACGAGCAGTACTTC. Translation gives CASSITGAYEQYF.

J is TRBJ1-5 and V is TRBV28; D might be TRBD1 (6 bases). CDR1 is MDHEN, CDR2 SYDVKM, per germline. This CDR3 comprises 14 residues. Trimming pared 3 bases from V and 2 bases from J, leaving 8 bases between. In nucleotides, the CDR3 is TGTGCCAGCAGTTTGACAGGACGCAATCAGCCCCAGCATTTT. Residues: CASSLTGRNQPQHF.

The chain recombines TRBV29-1 with TRBJ1-2, with 9 positions matching TRBD1. The V gene end was trimmed by 6 bases and the J gene end by 8 bases; junction bases not matched to a gene: 7. The germline CDR1 and CDR2 sequences are SQVTM and ANQGSEA. This CDR3 is built from 12 residues. In nucleotides, the CDR3 is TGCAGCGTGGCCGGACAGGGGAGGGGCTACACCTTC. It translates to CSVAGQGRGYTF.

The chain links TRBV7-2 to TRBJ1-3; perhaps TRBD1 as D (6 bases). V was trimmed by 4 bases and J by 4 bases, leaving 8 bases between them. Germline lookup yields CDR1 SGHTA and CDR2 FQGNSA. The CDR3 loop spans 13 amino acids. CDR3 DNA sequence: TGTGCCAGCAGCTCGGACAGAGGAAACACCATATATTTT. It encodes CASSSDRGNTIYF. Full variable domain (remainder filled in from reference TRBV7-2 and TRBJ1-3): GAGVSQSPSNKVTEKGKDVELRCDPISGHTALYWYRQSLGQGLEFLIYFQGNSAPDKSGLPSDRFSAERTGGSVSTLTIQRTQQEDSAVYLCASSSDRGNTIYFGEGSWLTVV.

This chain uses TRBV23-1 with TRBJ2-7; D remains unclear. TRBV23-1 belongs to the ORF category, with a function that is uncertain. The CDR3 loop spans 13 amino acids. The V end was cut by 7 bases, the J end by 2 bases, with 12 bases between. The CDR3 DNA is TGCGCCAGCACCCCTACTCCCACCTACGAGCAGTACTTC. This gives the protein CASTPTPTYEQYF.

CDR3 bases: TGTGCCAGCAGCATCCGGACAGGGGTAGGGTACGAGCAGTACTTC. Translating it yields CASSIRTGVGYEQYF. This rearrangement joins TRBV5-4 to TRBJ2-7; the match to TRBD1 covers 9 bases. CDR3 length: 15 residues. The junction had 9 bases not matched to a gene; V was cut back by 4 bases and J by 4 bases. CDR1 and CDR2 from the germline V gene are SGHNT and YYREEE (reference sequence).

This chain connects TRBV5-5 to TRBJ1-2; perhaps TRBD1 as D (5 bases). The germline V gene encodes CDR1 SGHKS and CDR2 YYEKEE (reference sequence). Trimming pared 4 bases from V and 3 bases from J, leaving 19 bases between. The CDR3 has 16 amino acids. CDR3: CASSPYPGPTDYGYTF. In DNA form, the CDR3 reads TGTGCCAGCAGCCCATACCCAGGGCCGACGGACTATGGCTACACCTTC.

The chain is built from TRBV4-1 and TRBJ2-5, with TRBD2 identical over 9 bases. The end of the DNA is better explained by TRBJ2-7, so the J call may be wrong. Germline CDR1 MGHRA, CDR2 YSYEKL. The length of the CDR3 is 15 residues. The CDR3 DNA reads TGCGCCAGCAGCCAAGTAGCTAGCGGGACCTACGAGCAGTACTTC. Amino acid sequence: CASSQVASGTYEQYF.

V is TRBV5-4 and J is TRBJ2-3, with TRBD2 matching 7 bases. Germline CDR1 SGHNT, CDR2 YYREEE (reference sequence). The CDR3 has 14 residues. Trimming cost V 6 bases and J 4 bases; bases outside gene matches: 8. CDR3 sequence (DNA): TGTGCCAGCACCCAAGCGGGATTCGCAGATACGCAGTATTTT. Amino acids: CASTQAGFADTQYF.